The 13 T cell receptor beta chains presented below share a single source sample, sequenced in a study of Graves' ophthalmopathy and Graves' hyperthyroidism. RNA transcripts provided the template for amplifying TCR beta CDR3 regions. RT-PCR was first run with HTBI primers, then multiplex PCR in a second round. Using its own MiXCR run on the multiplex PCR reads, TCRdb lists one record per CDR3 protein. The data hold about 240,000 distinct CDR3 sequences, with approximately 42% observed a single time. What was sequenced was peripheral blood. These receptors all stem from an adult man with Graves' ophthalmopathy.

In this sample, this clonotype turned up a few times. The rearrangement joins TRBV19 to TRBJ2-6, with 8 nucleotides matching TRBD1. V lost 8 bases, J lost 0 bases, and 9 bases stayed unmatched. This CDR3 comprises 17 residues. CDR1 and CDR2 from the germline V gene are LNHDA and SQIVND (reference sequence). The chain's CDR3 is CASVRGTGPSGANVLTF. The CDR3 region has the DNA TGTGCCAGTGTGAGGGGGACAGGTCCCTCTGGGGCCAACGTCCTGACTTTC.

The chain couples TRBV2 to TRBJ2-2; maybe TRBD2 (6 bases). CDR3 length equals 15 residues. Germline assignment: CDR1 SNHLY and CDR2 FYNNEI. V lost 0 bases to trimming and J lost 2 bases, with 7 bases between them. The CDR3 loop reads CASSEARGNTGELFF. CDR3 nucleotides: TGTGCCAGCAGTGAAGCGCGGGGTAACACCGGGGAGCTGTTTTTT.

A word on this clonotype: This sequence may be a read error, since a much larger clone differs from it by one base. This chain joins TRBV29-1 and TRBJ1-2; D uncertain. The CDR3 consists of 13 residues. CDR1 is SQVTM, CDR2 ANQGSEA, per germline. CDR3 sequence reads: CSVGTTGNYGHTF. The CDR3 bases are TGCAGCGTTGGGACCACCGGTAACTATGGCCACACCTTC.

The chain combines TRBV5-5 with TRBJ2-5; D uncertain. Gene TRBJ2-7 matches the end of the DNA better, so the J call may be wrong. This CDR3 has 12 amino acids. CDR1 SGHKS and CDR2 YYEKEE come from the germline V gene (reference sequence). In DNA form, the CDR3 reads TGTGCCAGCAGCTTCACCAGCCACGAGCAGTACTTC. Its translation is CASSFTSHEQYF.

This clonotype was found many times. The chain employs TRBV24-1 and TRBJ1-5; D is ambiguous. Trimming took off 4 bases at V and 0 bases at J, with 12 bases between the two ends. CDR1 is KGHDR and CDR2 is SFDVKD in the germline V gene. This CDR3 has 16 residues. Here the CDR3 DNA reads TGTGCCACCAGTGAAGGAGGATTTAGTAGCAATCAGCCCCAGCATTTT. As protein: CATSEGGFSSNQPQHF.

This clonotype was seen a handful of times. This sequence joins TRBV11-2 and TRBJ2-5; D is ambiguous. CDR3 length equals 13 residues. From germline, CDR1 is SGHAT and CDR2 FQNNGV. Trimming shortened V by 2 bases and J by 4 bases, and 8 bases separated the two germline ends. CDR3 region: CASSLIYAETQYF. CDR3 nucleotide sequence: TGTGCCAGCAGCTTAATTTATGCAGAGACCCAGTACTTC.

This clonotype was observed many times. The rearrangement links TRBV7-6 to TRBJ1-4; 9 bases are shared with TRBD1. Germline V gene sequence: CDR1 SGHVS, CDR2 FNYEAQ. J gave up 8 bases and V 2 bases, and 6 bases lay outside the gene matches. The CDR3 runs to 15 residues. CDR3 amino acids: CASSLTRTGVEKLFF. The CDR3, as DNA: TGTGCCAGCAGCTTAACAAGGACAGGGGTCGAAAAACTGTTTTTT.

This clonotype came up once. J is TRBJ2-5 and V is TRBV9; TRBD1 agrees at 7 bases. Germline assignment: CDR1 SGDLS and CDR2 YYNGEE. This CDR3 has 16 residues. Trimming cost V 0 bases and J 0 bases; bases outside gene matches: 5. Here the CDR3 DNA reads TGTGCCAGCAGCGTAGACAGGGGCGAGTACCAAGAGACCCAGTACTTC. Amino acids: CASSVDRGEYQETQYF.

The V and J genes are TRBV7-2 and TRBJ2-6; 7 nucleotides line up with TRBD1. The CDR3 spans 19 residues. Trimming cost V 5 bases and J 0 bases; bases outside gene matches: 13. CDR1 and CDR2 from the germline V gene are SGHTA and FQGNSA. The chain's CDR3 is CASSPNPGQSTSGANVLTF. The CDR3 DNA is TGTGCCAGCAGCCCGAACCCGGGACAGTCTACCTCTGGGGCCAACGTCCTGACTTTC.

This rearrangement joins TRBV10-1 to TRBJ2-7; 9 bases line up with TRBD1. The CDR3 loop spans 14 amino acids. Trimming took 2 bases from V and 6 from J; bases not matched to a gene: 5. Germline CDR1 WNHNN, CDR2 SYGVQD (reference sequence). CDR3 amino acids: CASSERTGACEQYF. The CDR3, as DNA: TGCGCCAGCAGTGAGAGGACAGGGGCCTGCGAGCAGTACTTC.

In the case of this clonotype: The junction shows a germline mismatch at one end, possibly a read error. This chain connects TRBV5-1 to TRBJ2-5; 11 bases align to TRBD2. The CDR3 consists of 17 residues. From germline, CDR1 is SGHRS and CDR2 YFSETQ. The CDR3 region is CASSLGPGLAVQEAQYF. The CDR3 bases are TGCGCCAGCAGCTTGGGACCGGGACTAGCGGTACAAGAGGCCCAGTACTTC.

The table lists this clonotype with many counts. The V call is TRBV20-1, the J call TRBJ1-2; a weak D match, TRBD1 (5 bases). This CDR3 contains 16 residues. Germline CDR1 and CDR2: DFQATT and SNEGSKA (reference sequence). V shed 0 bases and J shed 6 bases, with 20 bases lying between them. In DNA form, the CDR3 reads TGCAGTGCTAGAGATATGGTTTCCGGAGGGGAGGATGGCTACACCTTC. This translates into CSARDMVSGGEDGYTF.

This clonotype was seen a few times. This CDR3 reads CASSLPTGQPYYEQYF. The CDR3 nucleotides are TGTGCCAGCAGCTTACCTACGGGACAGCCTTACTACGAGCAGTACTTC. The chain carries TRBV12-3 or TRBV12-4 and TRBJ2-7, with 7 bases identical to TRBD1. With 6 bases clipped from V and 3 bases from J, the junction kept 14 bases outside the gene matches. This CDR3 region has 16 residues.